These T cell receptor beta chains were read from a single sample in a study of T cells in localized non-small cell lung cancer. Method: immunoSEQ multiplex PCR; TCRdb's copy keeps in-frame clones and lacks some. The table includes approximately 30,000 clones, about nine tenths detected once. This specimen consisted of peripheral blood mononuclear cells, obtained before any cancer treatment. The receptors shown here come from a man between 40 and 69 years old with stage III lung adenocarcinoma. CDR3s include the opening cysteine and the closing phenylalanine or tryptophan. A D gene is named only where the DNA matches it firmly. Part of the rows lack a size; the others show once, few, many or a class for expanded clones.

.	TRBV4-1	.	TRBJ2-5	CASRSPGHKFEETQYF	TGCGCCAGCAGGTCCCCGGGACATAAGTTCGAGGAGACCCAGTACTTC
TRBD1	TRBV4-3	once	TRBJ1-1	CASSQDLGTGMNTEAFF	TGCGCCAGCAGCCAAGACCTGGGGACAGGAATGAACACTGAAGCTTTCTTT
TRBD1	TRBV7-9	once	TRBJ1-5	CASSGTGGGGAQHF	TGTGCCAGCAGTGGGACAGGGGGTGGAGGGGCCCAGCATTTT
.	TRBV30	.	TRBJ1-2	CAWKDGYRGYTF	TGTGCCTGGAAGGACGGGTATCGTGGCTACACCTTC
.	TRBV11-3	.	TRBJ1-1	CASSLGAPEAFF	TGTGCCAGCAGCTTAGGAGCTCCTGAAGCTTTCTTT
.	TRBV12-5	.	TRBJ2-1	CASGSSTTRGSYNEQFF	TGTGCTAGTGGTTCTTCAACTACAAGGGGGTCCTACAATGAGCAGTTCTTC
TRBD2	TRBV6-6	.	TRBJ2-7	CASSYSVAGSSYEQYF	TGTGCCAGCAGTTACTCTGTAGCGGGGAGCTCCTACGAGCAGTACTTC
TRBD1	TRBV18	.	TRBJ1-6	CASSQQGVGSPLHF	TGTGCCAGCTCCCAACAGGGGGTAGGGTCACCCCTCCACTTT
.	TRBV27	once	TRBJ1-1	CASSWSPGSEAFF	TGTGCCAGCAGTTGGTCTCCCGGGAGTGAAGCTTTCTTT
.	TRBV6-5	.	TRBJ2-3	CASSYRGTTDTQYF	TGTGCCAGCAGTTATCGGGGAACCACAGATACGCAGTATTTT
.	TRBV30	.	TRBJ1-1	CAWSEGRGNTEAFF	TGTGCCTGGAGTGAAGGTCGCGGGAACACTGAAGCTTTCTTT
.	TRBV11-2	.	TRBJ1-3	CASSLDLTGGNTIYF	TGTGCCAGCAGCTTAGACCTGACGGGAGGAAACACCATATATTTT
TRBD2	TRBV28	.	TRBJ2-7	CASSFAGGSYEQYF	TGTGCCAGCAGTTTCGCGGGGGGATCCTACGAGCAGTACTTC
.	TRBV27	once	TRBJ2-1	CASRLEGSSYNEQFF	TGTGCCAGCAGACTTGAGGGGAGCTCCTACAATGAGCAGTTCTTC
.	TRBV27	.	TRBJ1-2	CASSLSITAGNGYTF	TGTGCCAGCAGTTTATCGATAACGGCGGGGAATGGCTACACCTTC
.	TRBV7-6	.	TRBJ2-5	CASSLGSGVAQTQYF	TGTGCCAGCAGCTTAGGGTCAGGGGTCGCTCAGACCCAGTACTTC
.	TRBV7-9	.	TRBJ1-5	CASSSDSGSNQPQHF	TGTGCCAGCAGCTCCGACAGTGGGAGCAATCAGCCCCAGCATTTT
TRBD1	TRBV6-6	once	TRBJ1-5	CASSPGQGLNQPQHF	TGTGCCAGCAGTCCGGGACAGGGACTCAATCAGCCCCAGCATTTT
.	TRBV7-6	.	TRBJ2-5	CASRHIGGMETQYF	TGTGCCAGCAGACATATTGGGGGGATGGAGACCCAGTACTTC
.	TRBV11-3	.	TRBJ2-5	CASSRGPNQETQYF	TGTGCCAGCAGCCGTGGCCCAAATCAAGAGACCCAGTACTTC
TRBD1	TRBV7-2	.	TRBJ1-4	CASSLAGTGTEKLFF	TGTGCCAGCAGCTTAGCGGGGACAGGGACTGAAAAACTGTTTTTT
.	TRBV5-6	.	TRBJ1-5	CASSLWFGGASNQPQHF	TGTGCCAGCAGCTTGTGGTTCGGGGGAGCGAGCAATCAGCCCCAGCATTTT
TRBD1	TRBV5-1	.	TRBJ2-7	CASSSGWTGREQYF	TGCGCCAGCAGCTCGGGGTGGACAGGGCGCGAGCAGTACTTC
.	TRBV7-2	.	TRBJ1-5	CASSEGRQRQPQHF	TGTGCCAGCAGTGAGGGACGGCAGCGTCAGCCCCAGCATTTT
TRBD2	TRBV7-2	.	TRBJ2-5	CASSLEQRGGPTQYF	TGTGCCAGCAGCTTAGAGCAGCGGGGGGGCCCCACCCAGTACTTC
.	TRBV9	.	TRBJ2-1	CASSEGGPYNEQFF	TGTGCCAGCAGCGAAGGGGGTCCGTACAATGAGCAGTTCTTC
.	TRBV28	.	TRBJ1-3	CASRISGFGNTIYF	TGTGCCAGCAGGATTTCAGGGTTTGGAAACACCATATATTTT
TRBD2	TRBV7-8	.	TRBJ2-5	CASSLALAGVETQYF	TGTGCCAGCAGCTTAGCACTAGCGGGGGTGGAGACCCAGTACTTC
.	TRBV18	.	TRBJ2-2	CASSPSVTGELFF	TGTGCCAGCTCACCCTCAGTCACCGGGGAGCTGTTTTTT
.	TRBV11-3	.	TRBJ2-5	CASSPGHPRPETQYF	TGTGCCAGCAGCCCGGGACATCCTCGGCCAGAGACCCAGTACTTC
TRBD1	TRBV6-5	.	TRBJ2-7	CASSYKTGGSYEQYF	TGTGCCAGCAGTTATAAGACAGGGGGCAGCTACGAGCAGTACTTC
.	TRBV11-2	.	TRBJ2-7	CASSPPPGRYEQYF	TGTGCCAGCAGCCCCCCGCCGGGACGCTACGAGCAGTACTTC
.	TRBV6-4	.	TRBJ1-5	CASSREINQPQHF	TGTGCCAGCAGCCGGGAAATTAATCAGCCCCAGCATTTT
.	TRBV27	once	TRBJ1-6	CASKGDTSPLHF	TGTGCCAGCAAGGGGGACACATCACCCCTCCACTTT
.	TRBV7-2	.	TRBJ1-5	CASSSTPDQPQHF	TGTGCCAGCAGCTCTACACCGGATCAGCCCCAGCATTTT
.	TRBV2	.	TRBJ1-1	CASSEVRTAGTEAFF	TGTGCCAGCAGTGAAGTCCGGACCGCGGGGACTGAAGCTTTCTTT
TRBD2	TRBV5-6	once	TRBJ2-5	CASSLFEERGGSETQYF	TGTGCCAGCAGCTTGTTTGAGGAGCGGGGGGGCTCGGAGACCCAGTACTTC
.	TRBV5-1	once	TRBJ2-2	CASSHPSSRSGELFF	TGCGCCAGCAGCCACCCTAGCAGTCGTTCCGGGGAGCTGTTTTTT
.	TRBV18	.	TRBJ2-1	CASSLKQENEQFF	TGTGCCAGCTCACTCAAACAAGAAAATGAGCAGTTCTTC
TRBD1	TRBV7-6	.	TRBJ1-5	CASSYGTGAGQPQHF	TGTGCCAGCAGCTATGGGACAGGGGCAGGGCAGCCCCAGCATTTT
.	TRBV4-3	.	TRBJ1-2	CASSQGDRVFNYGYTF	TGCGCCAGCAGCCAAGGGGACCGGGTGTTTAACTATGGCTACACCTTC
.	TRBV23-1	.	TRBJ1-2	CASSQSWDGSYGYTF	TGCGCCAGCAGTCAATCGTGGGACGGCTCCTATGGCTACACCTTC
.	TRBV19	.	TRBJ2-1	CASESRHPGNEQFF	TGTGCCAGTGAGAGCCGACATCCCGGGAATGAGCAGTTCTTC
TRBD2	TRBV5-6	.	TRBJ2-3	CASSLVGRLAESTDTQYF	TGTGCCAGCAGCTTGGTAGGGAGGCTAGCGGAAAGCACAGATACGCAGTATTTT
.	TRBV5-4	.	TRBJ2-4	CASSLGVGIGAKNIQYF	TGTGCCAGCAGCTTAGGTGTGGGGATAGGAGCCAAAAACATTCAGTACTTC
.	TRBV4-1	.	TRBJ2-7	CASSRAGQSPYEQYF	TGCGCCAGCAGCCGAGCTGGACAGTCCCCCTACGAGCAGTACTTC
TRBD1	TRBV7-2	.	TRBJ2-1	CASSHGQGSNEQFF	TGTGCCAGCAGCCACGGACAGGGGAGCAATGAGCAGTTCTTC
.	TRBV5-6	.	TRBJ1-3	CASSTGSSGNTIYF	TGTGCCAGCAGTACAGGTAGCTCTGGAAACACCATATATTTT
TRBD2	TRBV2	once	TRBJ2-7	CATTASGGNYEQYF	TGTGCCACCACAGCTAGCGGGGGGAACTACGAGCAGTACTTC
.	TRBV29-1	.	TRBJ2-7	CSARWGYEQYF	TGCAGCGCCCGGTGGGGTTACGAGCAGTACTTC
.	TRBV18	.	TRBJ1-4	CASSPPGVKNEKLFF	TGTGCCAGCTCACCTCCAGGCGTTAAGAATGAAAAACTGTTTTTT
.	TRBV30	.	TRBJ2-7	CAWSVQGVGEQYF	TGTGCCTGGAGTGTACAAGGGGTAGGCGAGCAGTACTTC
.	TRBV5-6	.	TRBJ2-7	CASSFGAIEVQYF	TGTGCCAGCAGCTTCGGGGCCATAGAGGTGCAGTACTTC
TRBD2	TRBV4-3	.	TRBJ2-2	CASSQETSGGLWGELFF	TGCGCCAGCAGCCAAGAGACTAGCGGGGGGCTGTGGGGGGAGCTGTTTTTT
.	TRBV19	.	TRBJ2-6	CASSIITSRTGANVLTF	TGTGCCAGTAGTATAATTACCAGCAGAACCGGGGCCAACGTCCTGACTTTC
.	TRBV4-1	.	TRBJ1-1	CASSQESNRGAFF	TGCGCCAGCAGCCAAGAGTCGAACCGGGGAGCTTTCTTT
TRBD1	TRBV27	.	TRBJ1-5	CASSHGTGGDQPQHF	TGTGCCAGCAGTCACGGGACAGGGGGCGATCAGCCCCAGCATTTT
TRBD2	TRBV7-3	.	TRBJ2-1	CASSFAGGRGSEQFF	TGTGCCAGCAGCTTCGCGGGGGGAAGAGGGAGTGAGCAGTTCTTC